This TCR beta chain was obtained from a study of blood T cells in healthy people across ages. Together with a sample-barcoded 5' primer, a J-beta primer mix was included in a second PCR lasting about 7 to 11 cycles. TCRdb reanalysed the 5' RACE reads using MiXCR and keeps one entry per CDR3 protein. The sample has 780,000 or so distinct CDR3 sequences; 45% to 70% are singletons. In germline, CDR1 is LGHDT, CDR2 YNNKEL (reference sequence). This CDR3 has 20 residues. The V end lost 1 base, the J end lost 3 bases, and 26 bases lay between the germline ends. The chain recombines TRBV3-1 with TRBJ2-3, with D perhaps assigned TRBD1 or TRBD2 (6 bases each). The sequenced sample consisted of blood. This sequence originates from a man aged 40-49 years in good health. CDR3 in amino acids: CASSQAVLGQVKGGTDTQYF. The CDR3 bases are TGTGCCAGCAGCCAAGCCGTATTGGGGCAGGTCAAAGGGGGGACAGATACGCAGTATTTT.